Listed below are T cell receptor beta chains from one sample, sequenced in a study of T cells in Graves' hyperthyroidism and ophthalmopathy. Each CDR3 protein gets one entry after TCRdb re-called the multiplex PCR reads with MiXCR. The repertoire holds around 490,000 distinct CDR3 sequences, with less than 20% as singletons. Sequenced input: blood. These receptors were taken from a man aged 40-50 years with Graves' ophthalmopathy. CDR3s include the opening cysteine and the closing phenylalanine or tryptophan. D genes are given only for firm matches. Clone sizes are given selectively: once, few, many, or a class where the clone is expanded.

j_call | v_call | d_call | clone_size | cdr3_nt | cdr3_aa
TRBJ1-1 | TRBV20-1 | . | once | TGCAGTGCTACCCAAAAGGAAATTGAAGCTTTCTTT | CSATQKEIEAFF
TRBJ2-7 | TRBV6-5 | . | . | TGTGCCAGCAGTTACTCCTTTGGCCCGTACGAGCAGTACTTC | CASSYSFGPYEQYF
TRBJ2-5 | TRBV10-3 | TRBD2 | few | TGTGCCATCAGTGAAAGTCAGCGGGGGGGCCTAGAGACCCAGTACTTC | CAISESQRGGLETQYF
TRBJ2-3 | TRBV12-3/TRBV12-4 | . | . | TGTGCCAGCAGTTGGGGACTCCTCAGAGATACGCAGTATTTT | CASSWGLLRDTQYF
TRBJ2-7 | TRBV7-9 | TRBD2 | many | TGTGCCAGCAGCAGCACTAGCGGGATAAGGAACGAGCAGTACTTC | CASSSTSGIRNEQYF
TRBJ2-7 | TRBV7-2 | . | many | TGTGCCAGCAGCTTAGCGGCCCGCTTCTCCTACGAGCAGTACTTC | CASSLAARFSYEQYF
TRBJ2-1 | TRBV7-8 | TRBD1 | few | TGTGCCAGCAGCACTCCCGGGGACAGGGGTTACAATGAGCAGTTCTTC | CASSTPGDRGYNEQFF
TRBJ2-1 | TRBV12-3/TRBV12-4 | . | . | TGTGCCAGCAGACCTGGGACATTTGGGCACAATGAGCAGTTCTTC | CASRPGTFGHNEQFF
TRBJ2-3 | TRBV7-2 | TRBD2 | few | TGTGCCAGCAGCGCGGGAGGGGGAGGCACAGATACGCAGTATTTT | CASSAGGGGTDTQYF
TRBJ1-5 | TRBV6-5 | TRBD1 | few | TGTGCCAGCAGTTACCTGGGACAGATACCCAATCAGCCCCAGCATTTT | CASSYLGQIPNQPQHF
TRBJ1-2 | TRBV11-2 | . | few | TGTGCCAGCAGCCGTCAGGGAGATGGCTACACCTTC | CASSRQGDGYTF
TRBJ2-3 | TRBV6-2/TRBV6-3 | TRBD2 | many | TGTGCCAGCAGTTCGGCGGGAGCGGCAGATACGCAGTATTTT | CASSSAGAADTQYF
TRBJ2-4 | TRBV12-5 | . | few | TGTGCTAGTGGTTTGGTACTTGGGACGGAGGAGGCCAAAAACATTCAGTACTTC | CASGLVLGTEEAKNIQYF
TRBJ2-5 | TRBV4-3 | . | . | TGCGCCAGCAGCCAAGAGGAGGGACCCCGGAAGACCCAGTACTTC | CASSQEEGPRKTQYF
TRBJ2-3 | TRBV20-1 | TRBD1 | . | TGCAGTGTTAGCACAGGGGGCTGGGCAGATACGCAGTATTTT | CSVSTGGWADTQYF
TRBJ2-3 | TRBV7-3 | TRBD2 | . | TGTGCCAGCAGCCCCAGGAGAGCGGGAGGCACAGATACGCAGTATTTT | CASSPRRAGGTDTQYF
TRBJ2-5 | TRBV18 | TRBD2 | few | TGTGCCAGCTCACCTCTCCCGGGACTAGCGCAAGAGACCCAGTACTTC | CASSPLPGLAQETQYF
TRBJ2-3 | TRBV20-1 | TRBD2 | many | TGCAGTGCTAGACCGGCTAGCGGGGGATCCTCTAGCACAGATACGCAGTATTTT | CSARPASGGSSSTDTQYF
TRBJ2-3 | TRBV20-1 | . | few | TGCAGTGCTAACCCGGGCCATGGGACAGATACGCAGTATTTT | CSANPGHGTDTQYF
TRBJ2-1 | TRBV7-9 | . | . | TGTGCCAGCAGCGTAGGCCCAAACCTCAACAATGAGCAGTTCTTC | CASSVGPNLNNEQFF
TRBJ1-2 | TRBV2 | . | . | TGTGCCAGCAGTGTATCGGGGGCGCGGTATGGCTACACCTTC | CASSVSGARYGYTF
TRBJ1-2 | TRBV30 | TRBD1 | many | TGTGCCTGGAGTCGCCCGGGACAGGGGGCTGGCTACACCTTC | CAWSRPGQGAGYTF
TRBJ2-1 | TRBV27 | . | many | TGTGCCAGCAGTAACGAAGGGTCCTACAATGAGCAGTTCTTC | CASSNEGSYNEQFF
TRBJ2-3 | TRBV7-8 | . | . | TGTGCCAGCAGCTTACGGAGGCCGAGGCCCCATACGCAGTATTTT | CASSLRRPRPHTQYF
TRBJ2-7 | TRBV10-1 | TRBD1 | . | TGCGCCAGCACCCTCCCATCCCGGGACAGTAAAATCCCCTACGAGCAGTACTTC | CASTLPSRDSKIPYEQYF
TRBJ2-7 | TRBV24-1 | . | few | TGTGCCACGCCCTCGCACGAGCAGTACTTC | CATPSHEQYF